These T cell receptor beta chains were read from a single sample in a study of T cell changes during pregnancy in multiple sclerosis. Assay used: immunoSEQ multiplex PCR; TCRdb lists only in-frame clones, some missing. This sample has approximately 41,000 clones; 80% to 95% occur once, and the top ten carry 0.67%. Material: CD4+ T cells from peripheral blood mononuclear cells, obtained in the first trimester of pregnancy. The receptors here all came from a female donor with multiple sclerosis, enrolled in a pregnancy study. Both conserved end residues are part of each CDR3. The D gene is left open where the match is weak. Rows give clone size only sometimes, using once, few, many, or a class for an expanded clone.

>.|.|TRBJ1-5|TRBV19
TGTGCCAGTACCGCCTATAGCAATCAGCCCCAGCATTTT
CASTAYSNQPQHF
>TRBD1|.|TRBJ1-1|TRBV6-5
TGTGCCAGCAGTTGGGGACAGGGAAACACTGAAGCTTTCTTT
CASSWGQGNTEAFF
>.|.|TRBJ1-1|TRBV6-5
TGTGCCAGCAGTTACGGACTTGGTGAAGCTTTCTTT
CASSYGLGEAFF
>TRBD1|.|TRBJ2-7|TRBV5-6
TGTGCCAGCAGCCCGGGTAAACACCCCAGGGGGTTCTACGAGCAGTACTTC
CASSPGKHPRGFYEQYF
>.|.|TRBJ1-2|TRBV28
TGTGCCAGCAGTTACGTCCGGACATTCTATGGCTACACCTTC
CASSYVRTFYGYTF
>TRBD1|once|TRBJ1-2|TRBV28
TGTGCCAGCAGATTGACAGGGGGGGGCTATGGCTACACCTTC
CASRLTGGGYGYTF
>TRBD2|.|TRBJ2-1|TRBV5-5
TGTGCCAGCAGCCTGGGGCTAGCGGGAATTAAGTTCTTC
CASSLGLAGIKFF
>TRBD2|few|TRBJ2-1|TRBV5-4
TGTGCCAGCAGCTTCCCGACTAGCGGGATAGCCTACAATGAGCAGTTCTTC
CASSFPTSGIAYNEQFF
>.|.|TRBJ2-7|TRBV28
TGTGCCAGCAGTTTAGATCGCTGGGGCTCCGACCCCGAGCAGTACTTC
CASSLDRWGSDPEQYF
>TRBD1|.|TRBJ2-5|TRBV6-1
TGTGCCAGCAGTCGACAGGGGGAGACCCAGTACTTC
CASSRQGETQYF
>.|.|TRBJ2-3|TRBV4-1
TGCGCCAGCAGCCAAGAGAGGGGGGGAGGGAGGGCCTCCACAGATACGCAGTATTTT
CASSQERGGGRASTDTQYF
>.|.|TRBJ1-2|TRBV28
TGTGCCAGCAGCCAAGACAGGCGGAACTATGGCTACACCTTC
CASSQDRRNYGYTF
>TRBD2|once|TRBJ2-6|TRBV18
TGTGCCAGCTCACCCCGGCTAGCGGGCGCCCGGGTGGGCTCTGGGGCCAACGTCCTGACTTTC
CASSPRLAGARVGSGANVLTF
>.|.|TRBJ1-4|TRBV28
TGTGCCAGCAGTTCCCCGACGGATACCCCCCGGGCTAATGAAAAACTGTTTTTT
CASSSPTDTPRANEKLFF
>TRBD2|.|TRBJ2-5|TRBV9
TGTGCCAGCAGCGTAGCCTCAGCGGGAGGGCCCGAGACCCAGTACTTC
CASSVASAGGPETQYF
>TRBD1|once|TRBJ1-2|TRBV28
TGTGCCAGCAGTTTAAGGGACAGGGGCTATGGCTACACCTTC
CASSLRDRGYGYTF
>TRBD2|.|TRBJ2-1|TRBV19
TGTGCCAGTAGTTCTTACGGGAGGGCCTTCTACAATGAGCAGTTCTTC
CASSSYGRAFYNEQFF
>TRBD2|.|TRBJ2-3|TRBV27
TGTGCCAGCAGTTTAGCGGGAGTTGCGCAGTATTTT
CASSLAGVAQYF
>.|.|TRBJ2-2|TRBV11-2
TGTGCCAGCAGCTTAGATCCAACCGGGGAGCTGTTTTTT
CASSLDPTGELFF
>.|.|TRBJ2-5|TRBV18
TGTGCCAGCTCACCGACAGTCCTGGAGACCCAGTACTTC
CASSPTVLETQYF
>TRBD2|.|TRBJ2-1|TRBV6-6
TGTGCCAGCAGTAGCGGGGTTAAGCAGTTCTTC
CASSSGVKQFF
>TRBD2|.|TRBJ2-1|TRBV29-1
TGCAGCGTTGAGTTCGGGACTAGCGGACGTGGTGAGCAGTTCTTC
CSVEFGTSGRGEQFF
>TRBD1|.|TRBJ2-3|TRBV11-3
TGTGCCAGCAGCCCGGGACAGGGAGTGGAAGATACGCAGTATTTT
CASSPGQGVEDTQYF
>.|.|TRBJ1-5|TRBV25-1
TGTGCCAGCAGTGCGGGTGCCAATCAGCCCCAGCATTTT
CASSAGANQPQHF
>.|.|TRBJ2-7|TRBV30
TGTGCCTGGTCACCGCGGGACCCCCGCACCTACGAGCAGTACTTC
CAWSPRDPRTYEQYF
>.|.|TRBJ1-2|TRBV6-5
TGTGCCAGCGCCCCGGGGTATAACTATGGCTACACCTTC
CASAPGYNYGYTF
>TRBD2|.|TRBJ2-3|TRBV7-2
TGTGCCAGCAGCTTAGCGGGCAGCGGGAGGACCACAGATACGCAGTATTTT
CASSLAGSGRTTDTQYF
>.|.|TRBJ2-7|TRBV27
TGTGCCAGCAGTTTGTTAGGCAGGAGGTACGAGCAGTACTTC
CASSLLGRRYEQYF
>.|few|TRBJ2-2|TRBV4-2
TGTGCCAGCAGCCAAGGGGGGGTAGGCGGGGAGCTGTTTTTT
CASSQGGVGGELFF
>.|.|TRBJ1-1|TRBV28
TGTGCCAGCAGCCCCGGTGCCCTGAACACTGAAGCTTTCTTT
CASSPGALNTEAFF
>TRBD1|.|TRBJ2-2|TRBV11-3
TGTGCCAGCAGATCCGGGACAGGCCCCTTGGGCGGGGAGCTGTTTTTT
CASRSGTGPLGGELFF
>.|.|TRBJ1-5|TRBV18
TGTGCCAGCTCACCGAACCAAGACAGGCTCCAGCATTTT
CASSPNQDRLQHF
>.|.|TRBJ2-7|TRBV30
TGTGCCTGGAGTGTACGTGGAGACGAGCAGTACTTC
CAWSVRGDEQYF
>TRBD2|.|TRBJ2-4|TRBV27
TGTGCCAGCAGTACCACTAGCGGGAGGGTAAACATTCAGTACTTC
CASSTTSGRVNIQYF
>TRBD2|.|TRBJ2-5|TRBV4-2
TGTGCCAGCAGCCAAGGGGTTGCGGGGGTGGAGGAGACCCAGTACTTC
CASSQGVAGVEETQYF
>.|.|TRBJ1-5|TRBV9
TGTGCCAGCAGCGTAGCTGAGAATCAGCCCCAGCATTTT
CASSVAENQPQHF
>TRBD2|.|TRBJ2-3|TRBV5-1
TGCGCCAGCAGCTTGGCCGACGGGACTAGACATGGAGATACGCAGTATTTT
CASSLADGTRHGDTQYF
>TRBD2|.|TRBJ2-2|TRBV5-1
TGCGCCAGCAGCTGGGGGCTAGCGGGAGCCCTTAACACCGGGGAGCTGTTTTTT
CASSWGLAGALNTGELFF
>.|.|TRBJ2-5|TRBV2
TGTGCCAGCGACAGGGGAGGGGAAAGGGACTTC
CASDRGGERDF
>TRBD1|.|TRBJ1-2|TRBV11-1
TGTGCCAGCAGCTCGGGAGACAGGGGGAACTATGGCTACACCTTC
CASSSGDRGNYGYTF
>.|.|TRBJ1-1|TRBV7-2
TGTGCCAGCAGCTTAGAGCTGGGAGGGAACACTGAAGCTTTCTTT
CASSLELGGNTEAFF
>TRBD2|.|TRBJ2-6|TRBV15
TGTGCCACCAGCAGAGATTTGAGACTAGCGGGAGTCCTCTCTGGGGCCAACGTCCTGACTTTC
CATSRDLRLAGVLSGANVLTF
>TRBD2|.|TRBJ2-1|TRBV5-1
TGCGCCAGCAGCTTGGCCATAGCGGGCTACAATGAGCAGTTCTTC
CASSLAIAGYNEQFF
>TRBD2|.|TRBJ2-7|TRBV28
TGTGCCAGCAGAGTAGCGGGAGGGCCTCTCCACGAGCAGTACTTC
CASRVAGGPLHEQYF
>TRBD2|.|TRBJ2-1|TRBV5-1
TGCGCCAGCAGCTTAACTAGCGGGGGAGGAAACAATGAGCAGTTCTTC
CASSLTSGGGNNEQFF
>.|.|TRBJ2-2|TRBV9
TGTGCCAGCAGCGTAGATGGGCCGAACACCGGGGAGCTGTTTTTT
CASSVDGPNTGELFF
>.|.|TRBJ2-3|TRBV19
TGTGCCAGTAGTATCGGAGGGAAAGATACGCAGTATTTT
CASSIGGKDTQYF
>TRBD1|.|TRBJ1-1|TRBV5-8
TGTGCCAGCAGCTTGAAGTCAGGGGGCCGCTCTGAAGCTTTCTTT
CASSLKSGGRSEAFF
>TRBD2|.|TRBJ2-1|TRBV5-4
TGTGCCAGCAGCTTACCTACTCCTGGGACTAGCGGGAGGGCCTTAAATGAGCAGTTCTTC
CASSLPTPGTSGRALNEQFF
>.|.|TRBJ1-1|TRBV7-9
TGTGCCAGCAGCTTAGGATCGGGGTCGAACACTGAAGCTTTCTTT
CASSLGSGSNTEAFF
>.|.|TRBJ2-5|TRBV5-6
TGTGCCAGCAGCTTGGCCTCGGGGACCCAGTACTTC
CASSLASGTQYF
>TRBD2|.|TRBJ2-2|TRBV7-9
TGTGCCAGCAGCAGCGGGGGACTAGCGGGAGTCCCCGGGGAGCTGTTTTTT
CASSSGGLAGVPGELFF
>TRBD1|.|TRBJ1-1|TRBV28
TGTGCCAGCAGAGCAATGGACAGGGGGGGCACTGAAGCTTTCTTT
CASRAMDRGGTEAFF
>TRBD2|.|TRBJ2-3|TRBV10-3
TGTGCCGCCGCAGCAGGCGGGGGTGCAGATACGCAGTATTTT
CAAAAGGGADTQYF
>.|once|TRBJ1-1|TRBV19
TGTGCCAGCCTGGGGGTACAGGGAAGAACTGAAGCTTTCTTT
CASLGVQGRTEAFF
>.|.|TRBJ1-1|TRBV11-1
TGTGCCAGCAGCTTAAGTGGGGGGAGGAACACTGAAGCTTTCTTT
CASSLSGGRNTEAFF
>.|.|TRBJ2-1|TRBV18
TGTGCCAGCTACAGGGTTGACAATGAGCAGTTCTTC
CASYRVDNEQFF
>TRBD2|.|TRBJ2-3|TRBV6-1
TGTGCCAGCAGTGTCCGTACGGGGGGGGTCCCAGATACGCAGTATTTT
CASSVRTGGVPDTQYF
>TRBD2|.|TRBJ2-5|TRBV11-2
TGTGCCAGCAGCTCGGGGGGGAAGCCGGGGCCCCAGTACTTC
CASSSGGKPGPQYF
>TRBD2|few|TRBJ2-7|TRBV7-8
TGTGCCAGCAGCTTACTGGCGGGAGGCTTCGGGGAGCAGTACTTC
CASSLLAGGFGEQYF